These T cell receptor beta chains were read from a single sample in a study of blood T cells in healthy people across ages. TCRdb called the 5' RACE reads again in MiXCR, with one record for every CDR3 protein. The data hold some 880,000 distinct CDR3 sequences, with roughly 40% observed a single time. The sample consisted of blood. The receptors here all came from a man aged 18 to 35 in good health. CDR3s include the opening cysteine and the closing phenylalanine or tryptophan. Fields, in order: V gene, clone size, D gene, J gene, CDR3 DNA, CDR3 protein. A D gene is named only where the DNA matches it firmly. For some rows the clone size is stated as once, few or many, or as a class when expanded; others skip it.

v_gene: TRBV5-5
abundance: many
d_gene: -
j_gene: TRBJ2-5
CDR3nt: TGTGCCAGCAGTCATACTGAGGAGACCCAGTACTTC
CDR3aa: CASSHTEETQYF

v_gene: TRBV5-8
abundance: -
d_gene: TRBD1
j_gene: TRBJ2-5
CDR3nt: TGTGCCAGCGAGCGACAGGGAAAGACCCAGTACTTC
CDR3aa: CASERQGKTQYF

v_gene: TRBV6-1
abundance: few
d_gene: TRBD1
j_gene: TRBJ1-1
CDR3nt: TGTGCCAGCAGTGAAAACAGGGGTCGAGAAGCTTTCTTT
CDR3aa: CASSENRGREAFF

v_gene: TRBV12-3/TRBV12-4
abundance: few
d_gene: -
j_gene: TRBJ1-5
CDR3nt: TGTGCCAGCAGTTTACGGGCCGCTAATCAGCCCCAGCATTTT
CDR3aa: CASSLRAANQPQHF

v_gene: TRBV4-2
abundance: many
d_gene: -
j_gene: TRBJ2-3
CDR3nt: TGTGCCAGCAGCCAAGATCCCGGACTCCACACAGATACGCAGTATTTT
CDR3aa: CASSQDPGLHTDTQYF

v_gene: TRBV4-2
abundance: -
d_gene: -
j_gene: TRBJ2-3
CDR3nt: TGTGCCAGCAGGCCCGGACTTTACACAGATACGCAGTATTTT
CDR3aa: CASRPGLYTDTQYF

v_gene: TRBV6-5
abundance: -
d_gene: -
j_gene: TRBJ1-1
CDR3nt: TGTGCCAGCACCGAGTCGGGGGCGAACACTGGAGCTTTCTTT
CDR3aa: CASTESGANTGAFF

v_gene: TRBV5-1
abundance: many
d_gene: -
j_gene: TRBJ2-5
CDR3nt: TGTGCCAGCAGCGTCGACAGCGAAGAGACCCAGTACTTC
CDR3aa: CASSVDSEETQYF

v_gene: TRBV20-1
abundance: few
d_gene: -
j_gene: TRBJ1-5
CDR3nt: TGCAGTGCTAGGAGAGGAGATGTTAATCAGCCCCAGCATTTT
CDR3aa: CSARRGDVNQPQHF

v_gene: TRBV4-1
abundance: -
d_gene: TRBD2
j_gene: TRBJ2-7
CDR3nt: TGCGCCAGCAGCCCGAGTGTAGAGCGGGGACTGTGGGATGAGCAGTACTTC
CDR3aa: CASSPSVERGLWDEQYF

v_gene: TRBV28
abundance: -
d_gene: TRBD1
j_gene: TRBJ2-1
CDR3nt: TGTGCCAGCATCCCTGGGACAGCCACTTACAATGAGCAGTTCTTC
CDR3aa: CASIPGTATYNEQFF

v_gene: TRBV12-3/TRBV12-4
abundance: -
d_gene: -
j_gene: TRBJ1-4
CDR3nt: TGTGCCAGCAGGTTGTGGGGGAGTGGAACTAATGAAAAACTGTTTTTT
CDR3aa: CASRLWGSGTNEKLFF

v_gene: TRBV12-3/TRBV12-4
abundance: -
d_gene: TRBD1
j_gene: TRBJ2-5
CDR3nt: TGTGCCAGCACCACGGTCGGGACAGGGTGGACCCAGTACTTC
CDR3aa: CASTTVGTGWTQYF

v_gene: TRBV20-1
abundance: many
d_gene: -
j_gene: TRBJ2-7
CDR3nt: TGCAGTGCAAGCCCCGGGGGCGCCTCCTACGAGCAGTACTTC
CDR3aa: CSASPGGASYEQYF

v_gene: TRBV7-8
abundance: few
d_gene: -
j_gene: TRBJ1-1
CDR3nt: TGTGCCAGCAGCGCCTCGCGGCAGGCGTACACTGAAGCTTTCTTT
CDR3aa: CASSASRQAYTEAFF

v_gene: TRBV7-2
abundance: -
d_gene: -
j_gene: TRBJ2-2
CDR3nt: TGTGTCAAGGCTCAGTTCCCGGGAGACTACAACACCGGGGAGCTGTTTTTT
CDR3aa: CVKAQFPGDYNTGELFF

v_gene: TRBV14
abundance: -
d_gene: -
j_gene: TRBJ1-1
CDR3nt: TGTGCCAGCAGCCCTAGATCGGTTGTCGGGGTGGGTACCACTGAAGCTTTCTTT
CDR3aa: CASSPRSVVGVGTTEAFF

v_gene: TRBV6-1
abundance: -
d_gene: TRBD2
j_gene: TRBJ2-1
CDR3nt: TGTGCCAGCAGCAGTCCCCGGACTAGCGGGGGCTCCTACAATGAGCAGTTCTTC
CDR3aa: CASSSPRTSGGSYNEQFF

v_gene: TRBV20-1
abundance: -
d_gene: -
j_gene: TRBJ2-7
CDR3nt: TGCAGTGCTAGAGATATAGGGCGCACCAGCTACGAGCAGTACTTC
CDR3aa: CSARDIGRTSYEQYF

v_gene: TRBV10-3
abundance: -
d_gene: -
j_gene: TRBJ2-2
CDR3nt: TGTGCCTCCCTAGAACCTAGCGCGAACACCGGGGAGCTGTTTTTT
CDR3aa: CASLEPSANTGELFF

v_gene: TRBV6-2/TRBV6-3
abundance: -
d_gene: -
j_gene: TRBJ1-5
CDR3nt: TGTGCCAGCACTCGCGACATGCTGAACAATCAGCCCCAGCATTTT
CDR3aa: CASTRDMLNNQPQHF

v_gene: TRBV7-2
abundance: -
d_gene: TRBD2
j_gene: TRBJ2-3
CDR3nt: TGTGCCAGCAGCTTCGGACTAGCGGGGGACCTCACAGATATGCAGTATTTT
CDR3aa: CASSFGLAGDLTDMQYF